The 26 T cell receptor beta chains reported below all come from one sample, sequenced in a study of blood T cells in healthy people across ages. With a J-beta primer mix and a sample-barcoded 5' primer, a second PCR ran about 7 to 11 cycles. TCRdb re-analysed the 5' RACE reads in MiXCR, keeping a single row per CDR3 protein. The profile shows some 940,000 distinct CDR3 sequences, just under 30% of them singletons. This sample was shared with a second study, whose subject was T cells of mothers and their children.

The sequenced sample was blood. The receptors stem from a woman in her forties in good health.

This clonotype came up a few times. This chain connects TRBV20-1 to TRBJ1-5, with D unresolved. Germline CDR1 reads DFQATT; CDR2 reads SNEGSKA (reference sequence). The CDR3 extends over 14 amino acids. V lost 6 bases to trimming and J lost 3 bases, with 15 bases between them. The CDR3 DNA is TGCAGTGCACCGGATGGACGTCTCAATCAGCCCCAGCATTTT. Encoded protein: CSAPDGRLNQPQHF.

A note on this clonotype: A much bigger clone sits one base away, suggesting this may be a read error. This chain joins TRBV7-3 and TRBJ1-6; possibly TRBD1 for D (5 bases). The CDR3 totals 15 residues. Germline CDR1 and CDR2: SGHTA and FQGTGA. DNA of the CDR3: TGTGCCAGCAGCTTAATGGGCAGGGAGAATTCACCCCGCCACTTT. It yields the protein CASSLMGRENSPRHF.

The V call is TRBV28, the J call TRBJ2-7; the D gene is possibly TRBD1 (5 bases). This CDR3 region has 14 residues. CDR1 and CDR2 from the germline V gene are MDHEN and SYDVKM. V lost 4 bases and J lost 3, with 13 bases in between. This chain's CDR3 is CASSWGPQDYEQYF. CDR3 DNA sequence: TGTGCCAGCAGTTGGGGCCCACAGGACTACGAGCAGTACTTC.

This clonotype occurred many times. V usage is TRBV6-8 and J usage is TRBJ2-5; a weak D match, TRBD1 (7 bases). This CDR3 contains 13 residues. The V and J ends lost 8 bases and 5 bases respectively, with 15 bases between them. The germline V gene encodes CDR1 MNHGY and CDR2 SAAAGT. The CDR3 nucleotides read TGTGCCAGCTCGGAGGGGGCGGGTGAGACCCAGTACTTC. Residues: CASSEGAGETQYF.

This clonotype was found a few times. The genes are TRBV7-3 and TRBJ2-3; 7 positions agree with TRBD1. The CDR3 sequence is 14 residues long. J was trimmed by 4 bases and V by 3 bases; bases with no gene match: 4. Germline assignment: CDR1 SGHTA and CDR2 FQGTGA. The CDR3 DNA sequence: TGTGCCAGCAGCTTGACAGGGATGGCAGATACGCAGTATTTT. Translation gives CASSLTGMADTQYF.

This clonotype appeared many times. The chain carries TRBV3-1 and TRBJ2-1; TRBD1 might be the D (6 bases). This CDR3 is 16 amino acids long. Germline V gene data show CDR1 as LGHDT and CDR2 as YNNKEL (reference sequence). V shed 4 bases and J shed 6 bases, with 19 bases lying between them. CDR3 sequence (DNA): TGTGCCAGCAGCCCCTGGGGGCCGGGCCGATTCAATGAGCAGTTCTTC. Residues: CASSPWGPGRFNEQFF.

This clonotype was found many times. The DNA for the CDR3 is TGCAGTGCTATTACGACGCGGGGGAGGGCTAACAATGAGCAGTTCTTC. This encodes CSAITTRGRANNEQFF. The rearrangement joins TRBV20-1 to TRBJ2-1; TRBD2 matches at 7 bases. CDR1 and CDR2 (germline): DFQATT, SNEGSKA (reference sequence). CDR3 length equals 16 residues. The V gene end was trimmed by 4 bases and the J gene end by 5 bases; junction bases not matched to a gene: 14.

CDR3 sequence reads: CSAPDRDRNTIYF. CDR3 sequence (DNA): TGCAGTGCTCCCGACAGGGACAGGAACACCATATATTTT. V and J are TRBV20-1 and TRBJ1-3, with 8 bases fitting TRBD1. The CDR3 totals 13 residues. V lost 5 bases to trimming and J lost 7 bases; unmatched junction nucleotides: 7. Germline V gene sequence: CDR1 DFQATT, CDR2 SNEGSKA (reference sequence).

DNA of the CDR3: TGCGCCAGCAGCCAAGAGCTCGCGGACCGGCAGTTCTTC. Amino acid sequence: CASSQELADRQFF. The J gene is TRBJ2-1, the V gene TRBV4-3; no clear D gene. CDR1 is LGHNA, CDR2 YSLEER, per germline. The length of the CDR3 is 13 residues. Trimming shortened V by 0 bases and J by 12 bases, and 12 bases separated the two germline ends.

This clonotype was seen only a few times. The chain has TRBV27 and TRBJ1-6, with D unclear. Per the germline V gene, CDR1 is MNHEY and CDR2 is SMNVEV (reference sequence). This CDR3 is built from 16 residues. Trimming removed 4 bases at V and 6 bases at J, with 16 bases between. As DNA, the CDR3 is TGTGCCAGCAGTTCCGATTGGGGTTTGTTTAATTCACCCCTCCACTTT. Protein sequence: CASSSDWGLFNSPLHF.

The genes are TRBV20-1 and TRBJ1-2, with D unclear. Germline loops: CDR1 DFQATT, CDR2 SNEGSKA (reference sequence). The CDR3 is 15 residues long. The CDR3 nucleotides are TGCAACCCGGGTGACTGGGGAACAACTAACTATGGCTACACCTTC. It is translated as CNPGDWGTTNYGYTF.

This rearrangement joins TRBV7-9 to TRBJ2-1, with D perhaps TRBD1 or TRBD2 (6 bases each). This CDR3 contains 16 residues. Trimming removed 7 bases from V and 8 bases from J, with 24 bases in between. In germline, CDR1 is SEHNR, CDR2 FQNEAQ (reference sequence). CDR3: CASNPGAGWTHDEQFF. In nucleotides, the CDR3 is TGTGCCAGCAACCCAGGGGCGGGGTGGACTCACGATGAGCAGTTCTTC.

The table lists this clonotype with many counts. The rearrangement joins TRBV29-1 to TRBJ2-3; TRBD2 is a possible D gene (5 bases). The CDR3 has 14 amino acids. The ends were cut back, 5 bases at V and 2 bases at J, with 14 bases in the middle. CDR1 and CDR2 from the germline V gene are SQVTM and ANQGSEA. The CDR3 bases are TGCAGCGTTCGTGGCCCCGGGATCACAGATACGCAGTATTTT. Translating gives CSVRGPGITDTQYF.

The chain links TRBV7-2 to TRBJ2-3; 8 bases line up with TRBD2. The V gene end was trimmed by 6 bases and the J gene end by 3 bases; junction bases not matched to a gene: 8. Germline CDR1 is SGHTA and CDR2 is FQGNSA. This CDR3 is 15 amino acids long. CDR3 amino acids: CASRKGGLVTDTQYF. DNA for the CDR3: TGTGCCAGCAGAAAAGGGGGACTAGTGACAGATACGCAGTATTTT.

This clonotype was counted at least ten times. The chain carries TRBV7-6 and TRBJ1-2, with TRBD1 as a possible D gene (5 bases). Trimming shortened V by 5 bases and J by 9 bases, and 13 bases separated the two germline ends. Germline CDR1 SGHVS, CDR2 FNYEAQ. The CDR3 runs 12 residues. CDR3 in DNA: TGTGCCAGCAGCCCGCAGGGTCGCAGCTACACCTTC. This gives the protein CASSPQGRSYTF.

As for this clonotype: A much larger clone differs from this one at a single base, so this may be a read error. The chain is built from TRBV15 and TRBJ1-5, with 9 bases identical to TRBD1. The CDR3 has 19 residues. The germline CDR1 and CDR2 sequences are LNHNV and YYDKDF (reference sequence). The CDR3 reads CATSRDRTGGSYSNPPQHF. CDR3 DNA sequence: TGTGCCACCAGCAGAGATAGAACAGGGGGCTCCTATAGCAATCCGCCCCAGCATTTT.

This clonotype was found a few times. The J gene is TRBJ1-1, the V gene TRBV30, with D uncertain. The CDR3 consists of 13 residues. Trimming took 8 bases from V and 1 from J, leaving 14 bases between them. Germline V gene data show CDR1 as GTSNPN and CDR2 as SVGIG (reference sequence). CDR3 protein: CAGTRRTNTEAFF. In DNA form, the CDR3 reads TGTGCCGGAACGAGGAGGACGAACACTGAAGCTTTCTTT.

The chain joins TRBV27 to TRBJ2-7; possible D gene TRBD2, 6 bases. The CDR3 spans 15 residues. In germline, CDR1 is MNHEY, CDR2 SMNVEV (reference sequence). Trimming took 0 bases from V and 1 from J, leaving 10 bases between them. The CDR3 DNA reads as TGTGCCAGCAGTTTATCGATGGGGAGGTCCTACGAGCAGTACTTC. Translated, it gives CASSLSMGRSYEQYF.

There are a few counts of this clonotype. This may be a read error, as it is one base from a much larger clone. The chain uses TRBV15 and TRBJ2-5, with a weak D call TRBD1 (6 bases). V was cut by 1 base and J by 5 bases, with 14 bases left in between. CDR3 size: 15 residues. Germline lookup yields CDR1 LNHNV and CDR2 YYDKDF (reference sequence). The CDR3, as DNA: TGTGCCACCAGCAGAGGGACAGAAGGGAGTGAGACCCAGTACTTC. Translating gives CATSRGTEGSETQYF.

This clonotype was found a few times. The V gene is TRBV11-2, the J gene TRBJ2-5, with 10 bases fitting TRBD2. Per germline, CDR1 SGHAT and CDR2 FQNNGV. V dropped 5 bases and J dropped 5; count of bases not matched to a gene: 11. The CDR3 runs 16 residues. The CDR3 sequence is CASSPRLRGLAETQYF. Written as DNA, the CDR3 is TGTGCCAGCAGCCCCAGACTCCGGGGACTAGCGGAGACCCAGTACTTC.

A remark on this clonotype: The missing conserved phenylalanine or tryptophan at the end of this CDR3 makes a read error likely. The chain combines TRBV12-3 or TRBV12-4 with TRBJ2-1; the D gene is possibly TRBD2 (6 bases). The J call could be wrong; TRBJ2-7 is a better fit for the DNA end. This CDR3 spans 15 amino acids. CDR3 in DNA: TGTGCCAGCAGTAAGGACGGGAGCTCCTACAATGAGCAGTACCTC. This encodes CASSKDGSSYNEQYL.

This clonotype was counted a single time. The chain combines TRBV6-1 with TRBJ1-5; no firm D call. V shed 6 bases and J shed 2 bases, with 14 bases lying between them. This CDR3 is built from 15 residues. Germline-derived CDR1 and CDR2 are MNHNS and SASEGT. The CDR3 is CASSIRGKGNQPQHF. DNA of the CDR3: TGTGCCAGCAGCATACGGGGAAAGGGCAATCAGCCCCAGCATTTT.

This clonotype has only a few counts. The chain carries TRBV5-5 and TRBJ2-3; D remains ambiguous. CDR3 size: 15 residues. Trimming pared 1 base from V and 4 bases from J, leaving 13 bases between. Per germline, CDR1 SGHKS and CDR2 YYEKEE (reference sequence). The CDR3 reads CASSLLSAASDTQYF. The CDR3 DNA is TGTGCCAGCAGCTTGCTATCCGCCGCGTCAGATACGCAGTATTTT.

A few counts support this clonotype. This chain joins TRBV6-4 and TRBJ2-1, with D maybe TRBD1 (6 bases). The CDR3 has 15 residues. The germline CDR1 and CDR2 sequences are MRHNA and SNTAGT. Trimming removed 0 bases at V and 5 bases at J, with 11 bases between. The CDR3 here is CASSDSWTEHNEQFF. CDR3 sequence (DNA): TGTGCCAGCAGTGACTCGTGGACAGAGCACAATGAGCAGTTCTTC.

This clonotype occurred many times. This chain uses TRBV7-2 with TRBJ2-7, with D maybe TRBD1 (6 bases). Germline V gene data show CDR1 as SGHTA and CDR2 as FQGNSA. V was shortened by 5 bases and J by 2 bases, with 13 bases between the two germline ends. This CDR3 comprises 14 residues. CDR3 sequence: CASSLQQGPYEQYF. For the CDR3, the DNA is TGTGCCAGCAGCCTCCAACAGGGCCCCTACGAGCAGTACTTC.

This clonotype was picked up a small number of times. V is TRBV30 and J is TRBJ1-5; D is possibly TRBD1 (5 bases). Germline-derived CDR1 and CDR2 are GTSNPN and SVGIG (reference sequence). Trimming removed 3 bases at V and 0 bases at J, with 12 bases between. The CDR3 contains 15 residues. The CDR3 DNA reads TGTGCCTGGAGCCACGCGGGGCTTAGCAATCAGCCCCAGCATTTT. It encodes CAWSHAGLSNQPQHF.